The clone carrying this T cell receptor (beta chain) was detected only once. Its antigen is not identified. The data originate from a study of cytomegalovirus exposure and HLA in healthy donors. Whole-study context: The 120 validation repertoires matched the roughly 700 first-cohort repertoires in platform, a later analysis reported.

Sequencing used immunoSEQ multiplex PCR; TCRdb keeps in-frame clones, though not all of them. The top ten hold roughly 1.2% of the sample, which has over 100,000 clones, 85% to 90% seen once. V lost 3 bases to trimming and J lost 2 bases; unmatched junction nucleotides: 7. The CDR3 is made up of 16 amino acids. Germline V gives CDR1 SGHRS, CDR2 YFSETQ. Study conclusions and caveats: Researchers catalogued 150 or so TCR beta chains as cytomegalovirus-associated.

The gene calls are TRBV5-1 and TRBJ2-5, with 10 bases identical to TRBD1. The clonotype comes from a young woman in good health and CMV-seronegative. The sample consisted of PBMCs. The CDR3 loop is CASSWRTGGVQETQYF. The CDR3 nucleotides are TGCGCCAGCAGCTGGCGGACAGGGGGTGTTCAAGAGACCCAGTACTTC.